This TCR beta chain was documented in a study of blood T cell repertoires in COVID-19. CDR1 SEHNR and CDR2 FQNEAQ come from the germline V gene (reference sequence). CDR3 size: 16 residues. V shed 5 bases and J 6 bases; nucleotides not matched to a gene: 10. This study enrolled people aged about 18 to 90 from about two dozen US geographic areas. Recovered status in Cohort 3 required two negative PCRs, clearance, or symptom resolution. Original data processing: Estimated nucleated cell counts came from reference gene primer amplification. Assay: immunoSEQ multiplex PCR; the TCRdb copy retains only in-frame clones and omits some. Clone size and the V and J calls come from that table; the DNA yielded D and trimming. The profile shows 320,000 or so clones, approximately 88% of them singletons.

The sequencing sample was made of PBMCs or T cells enriched from blood (not recorded which). The source of this sequence is a man aged 30-40 years who had recovered from COVID-19. The chain recombines TRBV7-9 with TRBJ1-6, with 7 bases lining up with TRBD1. The CDR3 here is CASSTYLTGFNSPLHF. The CDR3 DNA follows: TGTGCCAGCAGCACTTACCTGACAGGGTTTAATTCACCCCTCCACTTT.